This T cell receptor beta chain was captured by sequencing in a study of T-cell memory formation after mild COVID-19. Study as a whole: TCR clusters were mostly donor specific.

This clonotype was observed a handful of times. MiXCR, applied by TCRdb to the 5' RACE reads, yields one record per CDR3 protein. The sample yields 350,000 to 550,000 distinct CDR3 sequences, 15% to 20% seen once. Germline V gives CDR1 MNHEY, CDR2 SVGAGI. V shed 3 bases and J shed 5 bases, with 6 bases lying between them. This CDR3 region has 12 residues. The receptor comes from a man younger than 30 who had mild COVID-19 (a few samples of this study predate the infection). Cell type and time point are not known. Material for sequencing was PBMCs or a T cell subset sorted from them (not recorded which). This chain links TRBV6-5 with TRBJ2-3; no definite D call. The CDR3 DNA reads TGTGCCAGCAGTTATCCCCAAGATACGCAGTATTTT. It codes for CASSYPQDTQYF.